A single sample gave rise to the 17 T cell receptor beta chains below, sequenced in a study of prognosis after radiotherapy for stage I lung cancer. Researchers used two-round multiplex PCR to amplify TCR beta CDR3 starting from genomic DNA. Round one of PCR was performed, and it used primers specific to each TRBV and TRBJ gene. TCRdb re-called the multiplex PCR reads through MiXCR, storing one row per CDR3 protein. The table records about 51,000 distinct CDR3 sequences, roughly 36% of them present only once. Sequenced material: PBMCs, taken before or after stereotactic body radiation therapy (not recorded which). These receptor sequences come from a donor aged 50 or older with non-small cell lung cancer.

The chain joins TRBV5-1 to TRBJ2-1, with TRBD2 identical over 10 bases. Germline-derived CDR1 and CDR2 are SGHRS and YFSETQ. The CDR3 is made up of 16 amino acids. The ends lost 0 bases at V and 9 bases at J; junction bases unmatched: 9. CDR3 sequence (DNA): TGCGCCAGCAGCTTGGCCCCCGGGACTAGCGTGAGTGAGCAGTTCTTC. It codes for CASSLAPGTSVSEQFF.

Remarks on this clonotype: A read error is possible here, since a much larger clone lies one base away. This rearrangement joins TRBV29-1 to TRBJ2-3; 12 bases are a match to TRBD2. The germline V gene encodes CDR1 SQVTM and CDR2 ANQGSEA. The CDR3 length is 15 residues. CDR3: CIVLLAGGGTDTQYF. The CDR3 DNA is TGCATCGTCCTTCTAGCGGGAGGGGGCACAGATACGCAGTATTTT.

This clonotype was found many times. The V gene is TRBV5-1, the J gene TRBJ2-1; D call uncertain. The CDR3 extends over 14 amino acids. V was clipped by 4 bases and J by 5 bases, with 13 bases between them. Germline CDR1 is SGHRS and CDR2 is YFSETQ. The CDR3 DNA reads as TGCGCCAGCAGCACGCAGGAAAAAGACAATGAGCAGTTCTTC. This encodes CASSTQEKDNEQFF.

On this clonotype: A read error is the likely source, as a far larger clone sits one nucleotide away. The rearrangement joins TRBV6-9 to TRBJ2-7, with TRBD1 matching over 7 bases. V was clipped by 3 bases and J by 6 bases; unmatched bases: 14. CDR1 MNHGY and CDR2 SVAAGI come from the germline V gene. The CDR3 extends over 16 amino acids. The CDR3 region is CASSYSLGTVGSEQYF. The CDR3, as DNA: TGTGCCAGCAGTTACTCCCTGGGGACAGTGGGTTCCGAGCAGTACTTC.

In its sample, this clonotype was seen once. A far larger clone is one base from this, pointing to a likely read error. The chain couples TRBV20-1 to TRBJ2-5; TRBD2 matches 12 bases. TRBJ2-1 matches the DNA end more closely, so the J call is doubtful. CDR3 length equals 18 residues. Germline loops: CDR1 DFQATT, CDR2 SNEGSKA (reference sequence). The CDR3 coding sequence is TGCAGTGCTAGAGATATGGGACTAGCGGGCCCCATCTACAATGAGCAGTTCTTC. Translation: CSARDMGLAGPIYNEQFF.

This clonotype was found many times. V and J are TRBV9 and TRBJ2-7; the match to TRBD2 covers 9 bases. The germline V gene encodes CDR1 SGDLS and CDR2 YYNGEE. The J segment lost 5 bases and the V segment lost 0 bases, leaving 6 bases of the junction unmatched. The length of the CDR3 is 15 residues. CDR3 in amino acids: CASSVEGTSTNEQYF. The CDR3 region has the DNA TGTGCCAGCAGCGTAGAAGGGACTAGCACAAACGAGCAGTACTTC.

As concerns this clonotype: It may be a read error: a sequence one base away is much more abundant. The chain uses TRBV5-4 and TRBJ2-1, with 8 bases that match TRBD2. The CDR3 loop spans 16 amino acids. Germline CDR1 reads SGHNT; CDR2 reads YYREEE (reference sequence). Trimming at V came to 1 base and at J to 5 bases, leaving 8 bases not matched to a gene. CDR3 amino acids: CASSLSGSSGHNEQFF. The CDR3 region has the DNA TGTGCCAGCAGCTTGTCAGGATCTAGCGGGCACAATGAGCAGTTCTTC.

There are many counts of this clonotype. The V gene is TRBV7-2, the J gene TRBJ2-3; a possible D gene is TRBD1 (6 bases). Trimming took off 1 base at V and 9 bases at J, with 11 bases between the two ends. Germline V gene lookup returns CDR1 SGHTA and CDR2 FQGNSA. CDR3 size: 13 residues. The CDR3 coding sequence is TGTGCCAGCAGCTTAGTTCGAAGGGGGACGCAGTATTTT. Protein sequence: CASSLVRRGTQYF.

This clonotype was observed at least ten times. The chain joins TRBV6-2 or TRBV6-3 to TRBJ1-2; no clear D gene. Germline V CDR1 and CDR2: MNHEY, SVGEGT. The CDR3 has 14 amino acids. Trimming pared 7 bases from V and 4 bases from J, leaving 16 bases between. The CDR3 sequence is CASTTFSLFYGYTF. As DNA, the CDR3 is TGTGCCAGCACCACATTCAGCCTATTCTATGGCTACACCTTC.

This clonotype was counted many times. This chain links TRBV24-1 with TRBJ2-3, with TRBD2 identical over 14 bases. The germline V gene has CDR1 KGHDR and CDR2 SFDVKD. The CDR3 has 15 amino acids. V trimming: 4 bases; J trimming: 6 bases; junction bases outside the gene matches: 2. Here the CDR3 DNA reads TGTGCCACCAGTGAAGGGACTAGCGGGAGCGATACGCAGTATTTT. This encodes CATSEGTSGSDTQYF.

This clonotype was recorded a few times. The chain combines TRBV10-3 with TRBJ2-5; D is ambiguous. There are 14 residues in the CDR3. V was shortened by 6 bases and J by 5 bases, with 16 bases between the two germline ends. Germline V gene lookup returns CDR1 ENHRY and CDR2 SYGVKD. CDR3 loop: CAIRSPAHGETQYF. The CDR3 DNA reads TGTGCCATCAGATCTCCGGCCCATGGGGAGACCCAGTACTTC.

The sample holds many counts of this clonotype. V is TRBV11-2 and J is TRBJ1-2; no firm D call. This CDR3 is 13 amino acids long. Deletions cut 5 bases from V and 8 bases from J, with 15 bases between. CDR1 is SGHAT, CDR2 FQNNGV, per germline. The CDR3 bases are TGTGCCAGCAGCCCCGATTTGCTCCAGGGCTACACCTTC. Encoded protein: CASSPDLLQGYTF.

A few counts support this clonotype. A much larger clone differs by one base, so this may be a read error. V and J are TRBV6-5 and TRBJ2-2, with D possibly being TRBD1 or TRBD2 (5 bases each). Germline values: CDR1 MNHEY, CDR2 SVGAGI. This CDR3 contains 17 residues. The CDR3 region is CASSYQVLGADTGDLFF. The CDR3 DNA is TGTGCCAGCAGTTACCAAGTACTAGGAGCGGACACCGGGGATCTGTTTTTT.

The genes are TRBV5-1 and TRBJ2-2, with D possibly TRBD1 on 5 matching bases. Trimming cost V 6 bases and J 7 bases, with 16 bases left between them. Germline V CDR1 and CDR2: SGHRS, YFSETQ. The CDR3 has 14 residues. The CDR3 sequence: CASNPGASSGELFF. The DNA of the CDR3 is TGCGCCAGCAACCCTGGGGCATCGAGCGGGGAGCTGTTTTTT.

In the case of this clonotype: Possible read error: a much larger clone is one base away. The rearrangement links TRBV5-6 to TRBJ2-7; TRBD2 agrees at 11 bases. CDR3 length: 15 residues. The germline CDR1 and CDR2 sequences are SGHDT and YYEEEE. The trim removed 4 bases at V and 3 bases at J, leaving 6 bases unmatched. The DNA of the CDR3 is TGTGCCAGCAGCGAGGGACTAGCGGACATCTACGAGCAGTACTTC. Translated: CASSEGLADIYEQYF.

This clonotype was counted ten times or more. The V gene is TRBV6-4, the J gene TRBJ2-3; 9 nucleotides agree with TRBD2. This CDR3 is 16 amino acids long. Germline V gene sequence: CDR1 MRHNA, CDR2 SNTAGT. Losses at the gene ends were 0 bases for V and 4 bases for J; bases not matched to a gene: 5. The CDR3 nucleotides read TGTGCCAGCAGTGACTCGGCGGGAGGGCCCGCAGATACGCAGTATTTT. It specifies CASSDSAGGPADTQYF.

The CDR3 sequence: CASSLMGGAEDTQYF. Written as DNA, the CDR3 is TGTGCCAGCAGCTTAATGGGGGGAGCGGAAGATACGCAGTATTTT. The J gene is TRBJ2-3, the V gene TRBV7-3; D may be TRBD2 (6 bases). The CDR3 has 15 amino acids. CDR1 is SGHTA, CDR2 FQGTGA, per germline. The V gene lost 1 base and the J gene lost 5 bases, with 13 bases spanning the gap.